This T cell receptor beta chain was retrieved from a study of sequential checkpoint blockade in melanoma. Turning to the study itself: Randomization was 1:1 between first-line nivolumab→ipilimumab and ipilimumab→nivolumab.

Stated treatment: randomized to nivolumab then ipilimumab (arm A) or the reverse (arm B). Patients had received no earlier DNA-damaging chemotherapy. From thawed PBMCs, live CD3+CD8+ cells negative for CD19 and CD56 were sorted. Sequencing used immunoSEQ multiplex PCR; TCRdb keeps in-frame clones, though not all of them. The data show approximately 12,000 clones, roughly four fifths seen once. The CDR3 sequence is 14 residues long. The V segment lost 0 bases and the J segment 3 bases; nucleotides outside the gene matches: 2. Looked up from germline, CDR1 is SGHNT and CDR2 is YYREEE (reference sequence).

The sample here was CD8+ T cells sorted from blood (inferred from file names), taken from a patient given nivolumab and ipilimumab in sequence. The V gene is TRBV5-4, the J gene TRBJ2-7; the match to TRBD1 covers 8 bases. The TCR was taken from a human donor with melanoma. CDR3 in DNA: TGTGCCAGCAGCTTGGCAACAGGGGGCTACGAGCAGTACTTC. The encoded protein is CASSLATGGYEQYF.